The 15 T cell receptor beta chains given below trace back to one sample, sequenced in a study of cytomegalovirus exposure and HLA in healthy donors. In the PCR, 60 Vbeta and 13 Jbeta primers were used. Using immunoSEQ multiplex PCR, the repertoire was profiled, and TCRdb retains in-frame clones only, with some absent. The data show 80,000 to 100,000 clones, with roughly 76% seen just once and over 1% held by the top ten. The sample consisted of PBMCs. These receptor sequences come from a female donor in good health and CMV-seronegative.

The V gene is TRBV19, the J gene TRBJ2-1, with TRBD1 matching over 7 bases. The V and J ends lost 5 bases and 3 bases, in that order; junction bases with no gene match: 4. Looked up from germline, CDR1 is LNHDA and CDR2 is SQIVND (reference sequence). CDR3 length: 14 residues. The CDR3: CASSQGVNYNEQFF. CDR3 nucleotides: TGTGCCAGTAGTCAGGGGGTAAACTACAATGAGCAGTTCTTC.

The count of this clone is one. The chain couples TRBV6-5 to TRBJ1-1; D is unclear. The CDR3 covers 13 residues. Looked up from germline, CDR1 is MNHEY and CDR2 is SVGAGI. Trimming removed 2 bases from V and 5 bases from J, with 9 bases in between. The CDR3 region has the DNA TGTGCCAGCAGTTACACGCGCGGGACTGAAGCTTTCTTT. Its translation: CASSYTRGTEAFF.

The J gene is TRBJ2-1, the V gene TRBV9; TRBD2 matches 9 bases. The CDR3 sequence is 16 residues long. Germline values: CDR1 SGDLS, CDR2 YYNGEE. Trimming took 4 bases from V and 3 from J; bases not matched to a gene: 8. This CDR3 reads CASSPRLAELYNEQFF. In nucleotides, the CDR3 is TGTGCCAGCAGCCCAAGACTAGCGGAACTCTACAATGAGCAGTTCTTC.

V usage is TRBV5-1 and J usage is TRBJ2-1; 15 nucleotides match TRBD2. The J segment lost 5 bases and the V segment lost 4 bases, leaving 7 bases of the junction unmatched. CDR1 and CDR2 from the germline V gene are SGHRS and YFSETQ. The CDR3 is 17 residues long. The CDR3 nucleotides read TGCGCCAGCAGCCCTCCGGGACTAGCGGGGGGAAACAATGAGCAGTTCTTC. Residues: CASSPPGLAGGNNEQFF.

CDR3 residues: CASSKNSQETQYF. The CDR3 region has the DNA TGTGCCAGCAGTAAGAATAGCCAAGAGACCCAGTACTTC. The gene calls are TRBV6-7 and TRBJ2-5, with D hard to call. Being an ORF, TRBV6-7 has a function that is uncertain. V was trimmed by 5 bases and J by 1 base, leaving 8 bases between them. This CDR3 is built from 13 residues.

The CDR3 sequence is CASSPGQDSYEQYF. CDR3 sequence (DNA): TGTGCCAGCTCACCGGGCCAGGACTCCTACGAGCAGTACTTC. The chain couples TRBV18 to TRBJ2-7, with D hard to call. In germline, CDR1 is KGHSH, CDR2 LQKENI. V dropped 3 bases and J dropped 0 bases, with 9 bases sitting between them. The CDR3 is made up of 14 amino acids.

The count of this clone is one. The chain employs TRBV19 and TRBJ1-2, with 10 bases that match TRBD1. This CDR3 spans 16 amino acids. Germline loops: CDR1 LNHDA, CDR2 SQIVND (reference sequence). J lost 2 bases, V lost 5 bases, and 8 bases had no gene match. CDR3 in DNA: TGTGCCAGTAGTGGGGGACAGGGGAGTTGGAACTATGGCTACACCTTC. This codes for CASSGGQGSWNYGYTF.

The chain recombines TRBV7-9 with TRBJ2-7; TRBD1 might be the D (6 bases). The CDR3 is 13 residues long. CDR1 is SEHNR and CDR2 is FQNEAQ in the germline V gene (reference sequence). Trimming left V 3 bases short and J 3 bases short, with 9 bases between. The CDR3: CASSLGRGYEQYF. In DNA, the CDR3 is TGTGCCAGCAGCTTGGGCAGGGGCTACGAGCAGTACTTC.

Details on this clone: This CDR3 is also generated by other DNA sequences in the sample. This rearrangement joins TRBV7-9 to TRBJ1-3; a weak D match, TRBD1 (6 bases). The germline CDR1 and CDR2 sequences are SEHNR and FQNEAQ (reference sequence). V was shortened by 1 base and J by 4 bases, with 11 bases between the two germline ends. The CDR3 runs to 15 residues. In nucleotides, the CDR3 is TGTGCCAGCAGCTTAGAACAGGGCAGGGGAAACACCATATATTTT. As protein: CASSLEQGRGNTIYF.

The rearrangement joins TRBV4-2 to TRBJ2-3, with D possibly matching TRBD2 (5 bases). CDR3 length equals 14 residues. V was trimmed by 4 bases and J by 0 bases, leaving 8 bases between them. Germline V gene lookup returns CDR1 LGHNA and CDR2 YNFKEQ. The CDR3 nucleotides read TGTGCCAGCAGCCTAGCGACTAGCACAGATACGCAGTATTTT. Translation: CASSLATSTDTQYF.

This clone was recorded once. This sequence joins TRBV6-5 and TRBJ1-1, with D possibly being TRBD1 (5 bases). V was clipped by 0 bases and J by 2 bases, with 10 bases between them. Germline V gene lookup returns CDR1 MNHEY and CDR2 SVGAGI. CDR3 length: 15 residues. In nucleotides, the CDR3 is TGTGCCAGCAGTTACTCCCGACAGTATAACACTGAAGCTTTCTTT. It yields the protein CASSYSRQYNTEAFF.

The chain carries TRBV9 and TRBJ1-2; weak D call: TRBD1 (6 bases). Trimming stripped 7 bases from V and 5 bases from J, with 9 bases between. Germline V gene sequence: CDR1 SGDLS, CDR2 YYNGEE. The CDR3 covers 11 residues. The CDR3 sequence is CASGGAYGYTF. The DNA for the CDR3 is TGTGCCAGCGGGGGGGCTTATGGCTACACCTTC.

The count of this clone is one. Written as DNA, the CDR3 is TGCGCCAGCAGCCAAGTCCCCGGGGGGTCCTACAATGAGCAGTTCTTC. This codes for CASSQVPGGSYNEQFF. V and J are TRBV4-3 and TRBJ2-1; 7 bases match TRBD2. Germline V gene data show CDR1 as LGHNA and CDR2 as YSLEER. Germline trimming cut 1 base from V and 1 base from J; bases unmatched to any gene: 4. The CDR3 has 16 residues.

The rearrangement uses TRBV11-3 and TRBJ1-1; D possibly corresponds to TRBD1 (6 bases). This CDR3 has 13 amino acids. The V gene's germline CDR1 is SGHNT and CDR2 YENEEA. V was trimmed by 5 bases and J by 5 bases, leaving 12 bases between them. In DNA, the CDR3 is TGTGCCAGCAGCGCAACAGGGCTGACTGAAGCTTTCTTT. This sequence encodes CASSATGLTEAFF.

This clone was counted a few times. The chain links TRBV27 to TRBJ2-7, with TRBD2 identical over 8 bases. This CDR3 contains 16 residues. V dropped 0 bases and J dropped 4; count of bases not matched to a gene: 8. Germline values: CDR1 MNHEY, CDR2 SMNVEV (reference sequence). CDR3 sequence reads: CASSLSHGGANYEQYF. The CDR3 DNA reads as TGTGCCAGCAGTTTATCGCACGGGGGGGCCAATTACGAGCAGTACTTC.